The source of this TCR beta chain is a study of liver allograft versus peripheral blood T cells (dated by TCRdb to 2019 to 2021). Some background on the complete study: The study compared T cell receptor repertoires found within transplanted livers against repertoires in the peripheral blood of liver transplant recipients.

This clonotype was detected only a few times. No cognate antigen has been identified for it. No per-base quality is available; no much larger clone lies one base away. The CDR3 goes from the cysteine to the phenylalanine over 14 residues. Solely the CDR3 DNA is kept, with 42 bases framed from the first base. Cut back by 2 bases and 1 base, the V and J ends lie 9 bases apart. According to the germline V gene, CDR1 reads SGHDT and CDR2 reads YYEEEE. Paper-wide results and their limitations: The T cell receptor repertoires within liver allografts were reported to be different from the T cell receptor repertoires detected in peripheral blood.

For sequencing, an Illumina MiSeq was employed. TCRdb reprocessed the public reads (quality trimming at Q25 with fastp, clone calling with MiXCR) and kept in-frame beta chains. Identical CDR3 proteins give one entry, which carries the most common genes and DNA. This sample is represented by approximately 12,000 distinct CDR3 sequences; about 23% of them were singletons. The ten largest clones capture around 1.4% of the sample. The origin of this receptor is a human patient who had a liver transplant. After a transplant, some T cells may have been passed on by the graft donor. The rearrangement combines TRBV5-6 with TRBJ1-1; TRBD1 is possibly the D segment (5 matching bases). The DNA sequence is TGTGCCAGCAGCTTTGCGGGGGGGAACACTGAAGCTTTCTTT. The encoded protein is CASSFAGGNTEAFF.